This T cell receptor beta chain is drawn from a study of monozygotic twins with inflammatory bowel disease (dated by TCRdb to the late 2010s). Notes on the research overall: A total of 28 monozygotic twin pairs were included in the full study, comprising nine German pairs (four IBD-concordant, five IBD-discordant) and 19 IBD-discordant Danish pairs. Each individual had, on average, about 151 000 unique TCRalpha sequences and 181 000 unique TCRbeta sequences available for analysis. Disease-associated traits were sought mainly through comparisons between IBD patients and their genetically identical healthy co-twins within discordant pairs. Study-wide findings and limitations: IBD patients shared fewer clonotypes with other individuals than healthy twins did, most markedly in patients showing signs of disease activity. IBD patients had lower TCRbeta repertoire diversity, measured by the inverse Simpson index, than their healthy co-twins. The results gave no support for a single strong signal or clonotype linked to IBD. Different T cell subtypes could not be distinguished in the analysis. Concordant and discordant twins showed no difference in repertoire similarity, possibly because of limited statistical power. Because patients received different immunosuppressive treatments, the repertoires may have picked up extra background noise and variability between individuals.

Libraries were built with 5' RACE. Each TCR library was prepared from about 3.5 ug of total RNA. For each sample, cDNA synthesis was carried out in eight separate reactions using SMARTScribe reverse transcriptase. Unique molecular identifiers containing a 6-nucleotide sample barcode were introduced through template switching during cDNA synthesis. TCRalpha and TCRbeta cDNA was amplified by two nested PCRs of around 16 and 10 cycles, with bead purification after each PCR. Before amplification, the cDNA was treated with uracil DNA-glycosylase and purified using the QIAquick PCR purification kit. The second PCR was the step at which Illumina TruSeq-compatible adapters and sample-specific barcodes were added. Library quality and concentration were assessed using TapeStation and Qubit, and 4.5 to 6.5 ng of each library was pooled. Sequencing of the pooled libraries was done on an Illumina HiSeq2500 single-index Rapid Run using custom sequencing primers and 2 x 100 bp reads. In the source study's methods: UMI-based consensus assembly with MiGEC version 1.2.6 was used to correct PCR and sequencing errors. V(D)J alignment, clonotype assembly and CDR3 extraction were performed with MiXCR version 2.1.1. To normalise gene usage, clonotype sharing and MAIT/NKT TCR abundance, the analysis used the top 1000, 10 000 and 20 000 clonotypes per sample. Diversity was computed as the inverse Simpson index with the vegan R package after downsampling to 27 000 UMIs. Paired Mann-Whitney U tests were applied to discordant twin pairs, with Benjamini-Hochberg correction for multiple testing. TCRdb reprocessed the reads, and each CDR3 protein sequence is entered once, without DNA. Here the V and J calls rest on TCRdb's processing, not on the authors' analysis. In this sample's table one finds approximately 160,000 distinct CDR3 sequences. Together, the top ten hold roughly 3% of the sample.

From each donor, an approximately 2.5 ml peripheral blood sample was drawn into PAXgene tubes and stored at -80 degrees C. Without T cell sorting, total RNA was isolated from whole blood using the PAXgene blood miRNA kit on an automated QIAcube. Peripheral blood from monozygotic twin pairs, either concordant or discordant for inflammatory bowel disease, underwent deep TCRalpha and TCRbeta repertoire profiling that used unique molecular barcoding. Smoking habits were recorded for all twin pairs, and each individual was classified as a current, former or never smoker. The CDR3 measures 15 amino acids from cysteine to phenylalanine. No DNA accompanies this entry. CDR1 SNHLY and CDR2 FYNNEI are derived from the germline V gene. For this clonotype: It lacks a known antigen.

The chain is encoded by TRBV2 joined to TRBJ2-2; the TCRdb D gene call, TRBD2, has no DNA to confirm it. The TCR was taken from a human donor with ulcerative colitis or Crohn's disease, or a healthy co-twin of an affected twin (not recorded which). The sequenced sample consisted of blood. The CDR3 here reads CASIKGLAWTGELFF.